This TCR beta chain came from a study of blood T cell repertoires in COVID-19 (dated by TCRdb to the early 2020s). Study-wide context: The collaborator samples originated in the United States, Italy and Spain and spanned the acute and convalescent phases of COVID-19. The material from the prospective study consisted of cDNA or gDNA derived from T cells, B-cell-depleted T cells, or PBMCs. Subjects who had been exposed to COVID-19, were actively infected with it, or had recovered from it provided the deeply sampled blood TCRbeta repertoires that made up the dataset. A freely available public database, intended as a resource for researchers studying the immune response to SARS-CoV-2, is where the repertoires were released. Samples were obtained from the ongoing ImmuneRACE study (first 160 participants) and from approximately 1,200 subjects provided by 6 global collaborators. Sample metadata almost always included a de-identified subject ID, COVID-19 status, age in years and sex. Where HLA class I and class II types were available, the types were taken from metadata supplied by the sample provider, not from assay-based typing. The full study reports these points: Clinical and demographic metadata were provided uncurated, with the amount varying by source and participant.

CDR1 SNHLY and CDR2 FYNNEI were looked up in the germline V gene. Including cysteine and phenylalanine, the CDR3 has 12 amino acids. Only the CDR3 region is kept as DNA, spanning 36 bases read in frame from base 1. V is clipped by 8 bases and J by 0 bases, and the sequence between their germline boundaries is 6 bases long. The immunoSEQ Assay, a bias-controlled multiplex PCR, was used to amplify TCRbeta CDR3 regions from genomic DNA. In the paper's pipeline: Within the assay, amplification of reference gene primers was used to estimate how many nucleated cells each sample contained. To quantify the absolute abundance of each unique TCRbeta CDR3 rearrangement, sequence reads were collapsed and filtered. For each sample, productive Simpson clonality was calculated as the square root of Simpson's diversity index across productive rearrangements. TCRdb holds this immuneACCESS table with in-frame rearrangements only. Some clones are missing; in checked studies, unresolved V genes explain under half, and the rest has no known cause. Clonal size and the V and J genes are those of that table, whereas D and trimming came from the DNA. The sample profile shows some 140,000 clones; roughly 90% of them were found once. The ten top clones hold roughly 2.2% of the sample.

Whole blood was collected in K2EDTA tubes by collaborating institutions according to the institutions' own protocols. For TCRbeta analysis, collaborators shipped samples as frozen whole blood, isolated PBMCs, or DNA extracted from either of those sample types. Points on this clone: What antigen it recognizes has not been identified. Base quality data are lacking; no much larger clone is found one base away. Additional DNA sequences in this sample encode the identical CDR3.

The sequenced material came from peripheral blood. Recombination linked TRBV2 to TRBJ2-3, with no reliable assignment of the D segment. The receptor was isolated from a man between 70 and 80 years old with active COVID-19. The CDR3 amino acid sequence is: CASRYSTDTQYF. The nucleotide sequence reads as follows: TGTGCCAGCCGGTACAGCACAGATACGCAGTATTTT. The entire variable domain, with the stretches around the CDR3 drawn from the reference TRBV2 and TRBJ2-3 proteins, is EPEVTQTPSHQVTQMGQEVILRCVPISNHLYFYWYRQILGQKVEFLVSFYNNEISEKSEIFDDQFSVERPDGSNFTLKIRSTKLEDSAMYFCASRYSTDTQYFGPGTRLTVL.